These 6 T cell receptor beta chains were sequenced from one sample in a study of blood T cell repertoires in COVID-19. Generated by immunoSEQ multiplex PCR, the TCRdb table keeps only in-frame clones and is missing some. The data show around 150,000 clones, with approximately 88% seen just once and under 6% held by the top ten. The source material was peripheral blood. These receptors all stem from a human donor in a cohort sampled during active COVID-19.

This clone was seen just once. The rearrangement uses TRBV2 and TRBJ2-7; D unresolved. Germline CDR1 and CDR2: SNHLY and FYNNEI. The V and J ends lost 5 bases and 6 bases respectively, with 17 bases between them. The CDR3 totals 14 residues. In DNA, the CDR3 is TGTGCCAGCAGTTCAAGTGACAACCCAGCCGAGCAGTACTTC. Residues: CASSSSDNPAEQYF.

V usage is TRBV11-2 and J usage is TRBJ2-7, with 8 bases lining up with TRBD2. The CDR3 consists of 14 residues. Unmatched junction bases numbered 3, after V lost 5 bases and J lost 0 bases. Germline V lookup: CDR1 SGHAT, CDR2 FQNNGV. The DNA of the CDR3 is TGTGCCAGCAGCGCACTAGCGGTCTCCTACGAGCAGTACTTC. Residues: CASSALAVSYEQYF.

This clone is a singleton in its sample. The V call is TRBV7-2, the J call TRBJ1-2; D perhaps matches TRBD1 (6 bases). V was clipped by 5 bases and J by 5 bases, with 15 bases between them. The CDR3 covers 14 residues. Per germline, CDR1 SGHTA and CDR2 FQGNSA. CDR3 residues: CASSPTGQIYGYTF. In nucleotides, the CDR3 is TGTGCCAGCAGCCCTACTGGACAGATTTATGGCTACACCTTC.

The rearrangement uses TRBV6-6 and TRBJ2-7, with D perhaps TRBD1 (5 bases). The CDR3 runs to 13 residues. Trimming removed 6 bases at V and 2 bases at J, with 11 bases between. The V gene's germline CDR1 is MNHNY and CDR2 SVGAGI (reference sequence). CDR3 sequence (DNA): TGTGCCAGCAGCCTCAGGGTAGCCTACGAGCAGTACTTC. It codes for CASSLRVAYEQYF.

The chain combines TRBV9 with TRBJ2-3; 10 positions agree with TRBD2. The CDR3 is made up of 18 amino acids. Germline V lookup: CDR1 SGDLS, CDR2 YYNGEE. The V and J ends lost 4 bases and 0 bases, in that order; junction bases with no gene match: 11. The CDR3 DNA reads TGTGCCAGCAGCCCCCAAGCGGGGGGGCTGGGTAGCACAGATACGCAGTATTTT. Protein: CASSPQAGGLGSTDTQYF.

J is TRBJ1-4 and V is TRBV7-3; D is uncertain. Germline assignment: CDR1 SGHTA and CDR2 FQGTGA. V lost 2 bases and J 0 bases, leaving 13 bases between the germline ends. The CDR3 length is 17 residues. CDR3 sequence: CASSLFGDSATNEKLFF. CDR3 nucleotide sequence: TGTGCCAGCAGCTTATTCGGGGATTCGGCAACTAATGAAAAACTGTTTTTT.